One sample yielded the 29 T cell receptor beta chains listed below, sequenced in a study of Tregs in tolerant kidney transplant recipients. Here immunoSEQ multiplex PCR was the method, and the copy in TCRdb shows in-frame clones only, minus some. The profile shows 68,000 or so clones, about four fifths of them singletons. Sequencing used CD4+ T cells from blood. The receptors stem from a human donor in good health.

The gene calls are TRBV5-1 and TRBJ1-1; no clear D gene. The germline CDR1 and CDR2 sequences are SGHRS and YFSETQ. CDR3 length: 15 amino acids. Trimming cost V 0 bases and J 1 base, with 10 bases left between them. CDR3 region: CASSLAGRKNTEAFF. In DNA form, the CDR3 reads TGCGCCAGCAGCTTGGCCGGCAGGAAGAACACTGAAGCTTTCTTT.

The chain links TRBV30 to TRBJ2-1, with 7 bases matching TRBD2. Germline assignment: CDR1 GTSNPN and CDR2 SVGIG (reference sequence). This CDR3 contains 16 residues. Trimming took 4 bases from V and 4 from J; bases not matched to a gene: 13. CDR3: CAWTLAGQAPYNEQFF. The CDR3 DNA follows: TGTGCCTGGACTTTAGCGGGCCAGGCCCCTTACAATGAGCAGTTCTTC. The full variable domain, in which reference TRBV30 and TRBJ2-1 provide the parts outside the CDR3, is SQTIHQWPATLVQPVGSPLSLECTVEGTSNPNLYWYRQAAGRGLQLLFYSVGIGQISSEVPQNLSASRPQDRQFILSSKKLLLSDSGFYLCAWTLAGQAPYNEQFFGPGTRLTVL.

The CDR3 coding sequence is TGTGCCAGCAACCGCTGGGGGGAGAAGACCCAGTACTTC. Amino acid sequence: CASNRWGEKTQYF. The rearrangement joins TRBV7-6 to TRBJ2-5, with D perhaps TRBD2 (6 bases). The CDR3 contains 13 residues. Trimming removed 7 bases at V and 6 bases at J, with 15 bases between. Germline assignment: CDR1 SGHVS and CDR2 FNYEAQ.

V and J are TRBV29-1 and TRBJ2-7; possibly TRBD2 for D (6 bases). With 7 bases removed from V and 9 bases from J, the gap between germline ends came to 16 bases. The CDR3 length is 11 residues. Germline V gene data show CDR1 as SQVTM and CDR2 as ANQGSEA. The CDR3 loop reads CSAPRRARQYF. The CDR3, as DNA: TGCAGCGCCCCTAGGAGGGCACGGCAGTACTTC.

Worth noting for this clone: A junction end diverges from the germline sequence, so it may reflect a read error. This sequence joins TRBV4-1 and TRBJ2-7; D might be TRBD1 or TRBD2, each matching 5 bases. This CDR3 has 15 amino acids. Germline V gene sequence: CDR1 MGHRA, CDR2 YSYEKL. The CDR3, as DNA: TGCGCCAGCAGCCAAGAGAGGGGCGTCCCCTGGCCGACGGACTTC. Translated, it gives CASSQERGVPWPTDF.

This sequence joins TRBV4-3 and TRBJ2-2, with TRBD2 identical over 10 bases. Unmatched junction bases numbered 11, after V lost 1 base and J lost 0 bases. Germline V gene lookup returns CDR1 LGHNA and CDR2 YSLEER. This CDR3 has 20 residues. CDR3: CASSQVWRSGGAANTGELFF. The CDR3 bases are TGCGCCAGCAGCCAAGTTTGGAGGAGCGGGGGGGCCGCGAACACCGGGGAGCTGTTTTTT.

The chain links TRBV7-2 to TRBJ1-2; 8 bases line up with TRBD1. V trimming: 1 base; J trimming: 4 bases; junction bases outside the gene matches: 8. In germline, CDR1 is SGHTA, CDR2 FQGNSA. The CDR3 extends over 16 amino acids. DNA for the CDR3: TGTGCCAGCAGCTTAGGGGGGACAGGTTGGGGCTATGGCTACACCTTC. Translating it yields CASSLGGTGWGYGYTF.

The chain combines TRBV6-1 with TRBJ2-5, with no clear D. The ends were cut back, 6 bases at V and 5 bases at J, with 13 bases in the middle. The CDR3 spans 13 residues. In germline, CDR1 is MNHNS, CDR2 SASEGT. CDR3 loop: CASSAFSWETQYF. The CDR3 DNA follows: TGTGCCAGCAGCGCCTTTAGTTGGGAGACCCAGTACTTC.

This clone was seen only once. The chain has TRBV7-6 and TRBJ2-4; the D gene is possibly TRBD2 (6 bases). The CDR3 runs 17 residues. Deletions cut 1 base from V and 2 bases from J, with 15 bases between. CDR1 and CDR2 from the germline V gene are SGHVS and FNYEAQ. In nucleotides, the CDR3 is TGTGCCAGCAGCTTAGTCCCGGGGGTGGTGACCAAAAACATTCAGTACTTC. Its translation is CASSLVPGVVTKNIQYF.

Points on this clone: Other DNA sequences of this sample code for an identical CDR3. This rearrangement joins TRBV6-5 to TRBJ2-2; D is perhaps TRBD1 (6 bases). Germline CDR1 and CDR2: MNHEY and SVGAGI. CDR3 length: 14 amino acids. Trimming took 1 base from V and 5 from J, leaving 8 bases between them. Here the CDR3 reads CASSYFRGTGELFF. DNA for the CDR3: TGTGCCAGCAGTTACTTCAGGGGTACCGGGGAGCTGTTTTTT.

This clone has just one count. The chain has TRBV29-1 and TRBJ1-1; the D is unclear. This CDR3 has 9 residues. The V end lost 6 bases, the J end lost 3 bases, and 2 bases lay between the germline ends. CDR1 and CDR2 (germline): SQVTM, ANQGSEA. The CDR3 DNA follows: TGCAGCGTCGACACTGAAGCTTTCTTT. Translated, it gives CSVDTEAFF. Drawing the rest from reference TRBV29-1 and TRBJ1-1, the complete variable domain is SAVISQKPSRDICQRGTSLTIQCQVDSQVTMMFWYRQQPGQSLTLIATANQGSEATYESGFVIDKFPISRPNLTFSTLTVSNMSPEDSSIYLCSVDTEAFFGQGTRLTVV.

V gene TRBV5-1 combines with J gene TRBJ2-5, with a possible D match to TRBD2 (6 bases). This CDR3 contains 14 residues. V was trimmed by 8 bases and J by 4 bases, leaving 18 bases between them. The germline V gene has CDR1 SGHRS and CDR2 YFSETQ. The CDR3 region has the DNA TGCGCCAGTTGCCCCAGGGACTTCCGAGAGACCCAGTACTTC. This translates into CASCPRDFRETQYF. The full variable domain, in which reference TRBV5-1 and TRBJ2-5 provide the parts outside the CDR3, is KAGVTQTPRYLIKTRGQQVTLSCSPISGHRSVSWYQQTPGQGLQFLFEYFSETQRNKGNFPGRFSGRQFSNSRSEMNVSTLELGDSALYLCASCPRDFRETQYFGPGTRLLVL.

This rearrangement joins TRBV25-1 to TRBJ2-7; possibly TRBD1 or TRBD2 for D (5 bases each). V lost 3 bases, J lost 5 bases, and 14 bases lay in between. This CDR3 region has 14 residues. Germline loops: CDR1 MGHDK, CDR2 SYGVNS. CDR3 residues: CASSERGRVDEQYF. The CDR3 DNA follows: TGTGCCAGCAGTGAGAGGGGCAGGGTCGACGAGCAGTACTTC.

Concerning this clone itself: The junction differs from germline at one of its ends, possibly a read error. J is TRBJ1-1 and V is TRBV6-5; possibly TRBD1 for D (5 bases). This CDR3 has 12 residues. The germline V gene encodes CDR1 MNHEY and CDR2 SVGAGI. CDR3 protein: CASSALGALPVF. CDR3 DNA sequence: TGTGCCAGCAGCGCCCTCGGGGCCCTCCCGGTCTTT.

This clone was recorded once. The rearrangement uses TRBV6-1 and TRBJ1-1, with TRBD1 identical over 8 bases. Germline V CDR1 and CDR2: MNHNS, SASEGT. The CDR3 runs 13 residues. Losses at the gene ends were 4 bases for V and 4 bases for J; bases not matched to a gene: 2. The CDR3 DNA is TGTGCCAGCAGTGTGGACAGGGCCACTGAAGCTTTCTTT. Residues: CASSVDRATEAFF.

This clone was seen a single time. The J gene is TRBJ2-5, the V gene TRBV6-1; no clear D gene. This CDR3 spans 15 amino acids. In germline, CDR1 is MNHNS, CDR2 SASEGT. V was pared by 3 bases and J by 2 bases, with 13 bases between. CDR3 residues: CASSDPHKGQETQYF. The CDR3 DNA reads as TGTGCCAGCAGTGACCCACATAAAGGGCAAGAGACCCAGTACTTC.

This chain connects TRBV7-6 to TRBJ1-1, with D hard to call. The germline gives CDR1 SGHVS, CDR2 FNYEAQ. The CDR3 has 13 amino acids. V dropped 5 bases and J dropped 2 bases, with 9 bases sitting between them. The CDR3 reads CASSAQVNTEAFF. The CDR3 nucleotides are TGTGCCAGCAGCGCGCAGGTAAACACTGAAGCTTTCTTT.

The sample holds a few counts of this clone. The chain recombines TRBV11-3 with TRBJ1-1; no reliable D call. This CDR3 has 14 amino acids. Germline values: CDR1 SGHNT, CDR2 YENEEA. V lost 0 bases to trimming and J lost 5 bases, with 10 bases between them. Here the CDR3 reads CASSLEFRRTEAFF. CDR3 coding DNA: TGTGCCAGCAGCTTAGAGTTCAGGCGGACTGAAGCTTTCTTT.

The V gene is TRBV11-2, the J gene TRBJ2-6; no reliable D call. The ends were cut back, 1 base at V and 0 bases at J, with 10 bases in the middle. CDR1 SGHAT and CDR2 FQNNGV come from the germline V gene. This CDR3 has 17 residues. CDR3 DNA: TGTGCCAGCAGCTTAGTCCCTTGGGACTCTGGGGCCAACGTCCTGACTTTC. The encoded protein is CASSLVPWDSGANVLTF. The full variable domain, with the rest looked up from reference TRBV11-2 and TRBJ2-6, is EAGVAQSPRYKIIEKRQSVAFWCNPISGHATLYWYQQILGQGPKLLIQFQNNGVVDDSQLPKDRFSAERLKGVDSTLKIQPAKLEDSAVYLCASSLVPWDSGANVLTFGAGSRLTVL.

V usage is TRBV6-1 and J usage is TRBJ1-1; no reliable D call. The germline V and J ends were trimmed by 0 bases and 0 bases, with 5 bases remaining between them. This CDR3 has 14 amino acids. Germline-derived CDR1 and CDR2 are MNHNS and SASEGT. CDR3 sequence (DNA): TGTGCCAGCAGTGAAGCAGGGATGAACACTGAAGCTTTCTTT. Its translation is CASSEAGMNTEAFF.

The rearrangement links TRBV27 to TRBJ2-6; 12 nucleotides agree with TRBD1. CDR1 and CDR2 (germline): MNHEY, SMNVEV (reference sequence). CDR3 size: 17 residues. V gave up 6 bases and J gave up 1 base; unmatched junction bases: 4. CDR3 bases: TGTGCCAGCAGCAGGGGACAGGGGGCTTCTGGGGCCAACGTCCTGACTTTC. The encoded protein is CASSRGQGASGANVLTF.

The chain has TRBV6-6 and TRBJ1-2, with no clear D. CDR3 length: 13 amino acids. V shed 4 bases and J shed 3 bases, with 9 bases lying between them. The germline V gene encodes CDR1 MNHNY and CDR2 SVGAGI (reference sequence). The CDR3 protein is CASSWQLYYGYTF. The DNA for the CDR3 is TGTGCCAGCAGTTGGCAGCTTTACTATGGCTACACCTTC.

V usage is TRBV6-5 and J usage is TRBJ2-1; D uncertain. CDR1 MNHEY and CDR2 SVGAGI come from the germline V gene. The ends were cut back, 8 bases at V and 0 bases at J, with 14 bases in the middle. The CDR3 has 15 amino acids. The CDR3 sequence: CASASRLDSYNEQFF. DNA for the CDR3: TGTGCCAGCGCATCGAGGCTCGACTCCTACAATGAGCAGTTCTTC.

The chain recombines TRBV5-4 with TRBJ2-2; 9 nucleotides match TRBD2. This CDR3 is built from 15 residues. The germline CDR1 and CDR2 sequences are SGHNT and YYREEE (reference sequence). J gave up 4 bases and V 3 bases, and 4 bases lay outside the gene matches. The CDR3 is CASSSSGRFTGELFF. The CDR3 nucleotides read TGTGCCAGCAGCTCAAGCGGGAGGTTCACCGGGGAGCTGTTTTTT.

The V call is TRBV4-2, the J call TRBJ2-1, with TRBD2 as a possible D gene (6 bases). Trimming pared 0 bases from V and 4 bases from J, leaving 16 bases between. Germline CDR1 is LGHNA and CDR2 is YNFKEQ. There are 17 residues in the CDR3. CDR3 DNA: TGTGCCAGCAGCCAAGACCCTAGCGTATTCACGTACAATGAGCAGTTCTTC. Translated, it gives CASSQDPSVFTYNEQFF.

The J gene is TRBJ1-1, the V gene TRBV27; D remains unclear. Trimming shortened V by 0 bases and J by 1 base, and 9 bases separated the two germline ends. This CDR3 comprises 15 residues. Germline CDR1 reads MNHEY; CDR2 reads SMNVEV (reference sequence). The CDR3 here is CASSLSWLRNTEAFF. CDR3 coding DNA: TGTGCCAGCAGTTTATCGTGGCTTAGGAACACTGAAGCTTTCTTT.

This clone has more than one count but fewer than ten. The rearrangement uses TRBV21-1 and TRBJ2-1; the table's D call, TRBD1, has no DNA check behind it. TRBV21-1 is described as a pseudogene. This CDR3 spans 14 amino acids. The CDR3 reads CASIGTGGSNEQFF. CDR3 nucleotide sequence: TGTGCCAGCATCGGGACAGGGGGGAGCAATGAGCAGTTCTTC.

Only one count was recorded for this clone. The gene calls are TRBV5-1 and TRBJ1-2; the D is unclear. Germline values: CDR1 SGHRS, CDR2 YFSETQ. With 1 base removed from V and 0 bases from J, the gap between germline ends came to 7 bases. The CDR3 is 14 residues long. This CDR3 reads CASSLNRSNYGYTF. CDR3 DNA sequence: TGCGCCAGCAGCTTGAACCGATCTAACTATGGCTACACCTTC.

This clone was seen a few times. The chain carries TRBV25-1 and TRBJ1-2; possibly TRBD1 for D (5 bases). The CDR3 is made up of 13 amino acids. Germline V gives CDR1 MGHDK, CDR2 SYGVNS. Trimming cost V 6 bases and J 5 bases, with 13 bases left between them. CDR3 nucleotide sequence: TGTGCCAGCAGCAGGGCGGGGAGGTATGGCTACACCTTC. Translation gives CASSRAGRYGYTF.